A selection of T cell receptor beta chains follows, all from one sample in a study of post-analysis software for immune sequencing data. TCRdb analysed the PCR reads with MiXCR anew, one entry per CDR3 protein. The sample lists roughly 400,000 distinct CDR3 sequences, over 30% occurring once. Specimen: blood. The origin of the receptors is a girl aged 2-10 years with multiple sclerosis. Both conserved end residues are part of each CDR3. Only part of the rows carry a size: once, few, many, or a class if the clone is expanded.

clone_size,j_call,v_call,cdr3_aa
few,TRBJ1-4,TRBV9,CASSAQAELEKLFF
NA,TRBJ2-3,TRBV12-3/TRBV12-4,CASSLGRGPSTDTQYF
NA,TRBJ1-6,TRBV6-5,CASSSLTSPDSPLHF
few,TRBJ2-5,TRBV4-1,CASSQSRLAGIQETQYF
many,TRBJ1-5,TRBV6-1,CASSVTGAPNQPQHF
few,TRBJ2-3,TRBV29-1,CSLRDRSPGTQYF
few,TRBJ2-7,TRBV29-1,CSVEIGHFYEQYF
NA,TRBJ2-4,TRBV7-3,CASSLIQLLAKNIQYF
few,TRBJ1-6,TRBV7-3,CASSLAGESPLHF
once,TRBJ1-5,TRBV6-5,CASRRDRVNQPQHF
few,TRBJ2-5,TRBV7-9,CASSSPKGTQYF
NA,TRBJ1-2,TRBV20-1,CSARTTGGSDYGYTF
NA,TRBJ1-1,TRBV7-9,CASSLVGWTTEAFF
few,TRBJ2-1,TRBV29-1,CSVEPGQYNEQFF
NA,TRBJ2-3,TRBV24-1,CATSDLVQGRDTQYF
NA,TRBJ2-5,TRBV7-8,CASSLMGLQETLYF
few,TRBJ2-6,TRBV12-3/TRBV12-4,CASSSPGPGANVLTF
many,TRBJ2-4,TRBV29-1,CSVRDSLAKNIQYF
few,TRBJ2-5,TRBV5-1,CASSLPRGQETQYF
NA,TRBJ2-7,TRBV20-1,CSAHIGSSYEQYF
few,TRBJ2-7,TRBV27,CASSLTPRGHSYEQYF
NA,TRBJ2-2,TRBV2,CASSARRGPGELFF
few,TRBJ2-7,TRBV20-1,CSASSGYEQYF
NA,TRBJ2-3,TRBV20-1,CSTSGSSGDTQYF
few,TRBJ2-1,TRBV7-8,CASSSLYQGGVPYNEQFF
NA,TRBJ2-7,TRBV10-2,CASSERREIYEQYF
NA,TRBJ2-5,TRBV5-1,CASQLAGSPETQYF
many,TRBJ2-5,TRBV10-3,CAISEGLQETQYF
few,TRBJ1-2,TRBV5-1,CASSLDDSREGYTF
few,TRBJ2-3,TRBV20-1,CSAMRLAGTSDTQYF
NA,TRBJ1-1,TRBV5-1,CASSLFPGPQRGNTEAFF
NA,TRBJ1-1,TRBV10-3,CAVRTGGGTEAFF
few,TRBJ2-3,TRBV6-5,CASVPRWPADTQYF
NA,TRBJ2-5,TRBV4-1,CASSQEEGLAGERETQYF
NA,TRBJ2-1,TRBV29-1,CSADPGLAGGPGDNEQFF
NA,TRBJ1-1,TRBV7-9,CASSLAGGMNTEAFF
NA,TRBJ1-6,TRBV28,CASRPGAPHSPLHF
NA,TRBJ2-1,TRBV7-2,CASSLGGLAHNEQFF
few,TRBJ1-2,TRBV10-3,CAILPQTGSGYTF
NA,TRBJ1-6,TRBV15,CATSRVKGAGNSPLHF
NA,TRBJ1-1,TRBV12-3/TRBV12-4,CASRGGGVTEAFF
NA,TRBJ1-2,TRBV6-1,CASSEDRGFDYGYTF
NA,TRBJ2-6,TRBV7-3,CASSLRGVVLTF
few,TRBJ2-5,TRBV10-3,CATTDSIQETQYF
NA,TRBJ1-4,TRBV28,CASSLRKRAGTEKLFF
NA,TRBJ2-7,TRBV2,CASSGSGVQDEQYF
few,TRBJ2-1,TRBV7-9,CASSRLAGGLSYNEQFF